This TCR beta chain is from a study of blood T cells in healthy people across ages. Findings of the study overall: It was not possible, with unsorted PBMCs, to conclusively compare naive and antigen-experienced cells. Both higher diversity and more naive CD4+ cells marked long-lived donors when set against aged donors.

As regards this clonotype: Its antigen is not known.

Trimming pared 0 bases from V and 2 bases from J, leaving 14 bases between. The CDR3 has 16 residues. Alongside a J-beta primer mix, a sample-barcoded 5' primer served in a second PCR lasting roughly 6 to 11 cycles. TCRdb ran MiXCR on the 5' RACE reads and lists one entry per CDR3 protein. The data show over 1,200,000 distinct CDR3 sequences, roughly 64% seen once. The chain couples TRBV23-1 to TRBJ2-7; possible D gene TRBD1, 6 bases. TRBV23-1 is an ORF, and what it does is uncertain. The receptor was isolated from a man aged 18-30 years in good health. The sample comprised blood. DNA of the CDR3: TGCGCCAGCAGTCAATCCCGGACAGAAAACACCTACGAGCAGTACTTC. This gives the protein CASSQSRTENTYEQYF.